This TCR beta chain was sequenced in a study of blood T cell repertoires in COVID-19. About the research overall: Whether acute or convalescent, the COVID-19 samples came from the United States, Italy and Spain. The analysed material was cDNA or gDNA that came from T cells, B-cell-depleted T cells, or PBMCs.

Authors' analysis steps: For nucleated cells, counts were estimated from reference gene primer amplification. Here immunoSEQ multiplex PCR was the method, and the copy in TCRdb shows in-frame clones only, minus some. The V and J calls and the clone size are those of that table, but D and trimming were determined from the DNA. The sample lists about 68,000 clones, 89% occurring once. The sequence was collected from a man aged 50 to 59 with active COVID-19. The sample taken for sequencing was peripheral blood.

CDR3 residues: CASSLGQGNGYTF. CDR3 in DNA: TGTGCCAGCAGTTTAGGACAGGGAAATGGCTACACCTTC. The rearrangement links TRBV12-3 or TRBV12-4 to TRBJ1-2; TRBD1 agrees at 7 bases. CDR3 length: 13 amino acids. V lost 1 base to trimming and J lost 6 bases; unmatched junction nucleotides: 2.